The text below deals with one T cell receptor (beta chain). Its target is not known. PCR amplification relied on 60 Vbeta primers (plus 13 Jbeta primers). In the original analysis: Later, an analysis found roughly 80 million unique TCR beta chains, and 9.5 million to 12 million of these were shared. Profiled with immunoSEQ multiplex PCR; TCRdb holds only in-frame clones, not every one. V, J and clone size are taken as reported in that table, and D and trimming were inferred from the DNA itself. The table records 75,000 to 100,000 clones, approximately 75% of them present only once. The data stem from a study of cytomegalovirus exposure and HLA in healthy donors. General study findings and limits: Later analysis suggested links between common viral pathogens and several top significant clusters.

V lost 7 bases and J 5 bases, leaving 14 bases between the germline ends. The CDR3 consists of 13 residues. Germline CDR1 and CDR2: LNHDA and SQIVND (reference sequence). The source of this sequence is a female donor in good health and CMV-seropositive. This chain joins TRBV19 and TRBJ1-2; D may be TRBD1 (5 bases). The sequencing input was PBMCs. The CDR3 region has the DNA TGTGCCAGTACCCCCACCGACAGTTATGGCTACACCTTC. Translation: CASTPTDSYGYTF.